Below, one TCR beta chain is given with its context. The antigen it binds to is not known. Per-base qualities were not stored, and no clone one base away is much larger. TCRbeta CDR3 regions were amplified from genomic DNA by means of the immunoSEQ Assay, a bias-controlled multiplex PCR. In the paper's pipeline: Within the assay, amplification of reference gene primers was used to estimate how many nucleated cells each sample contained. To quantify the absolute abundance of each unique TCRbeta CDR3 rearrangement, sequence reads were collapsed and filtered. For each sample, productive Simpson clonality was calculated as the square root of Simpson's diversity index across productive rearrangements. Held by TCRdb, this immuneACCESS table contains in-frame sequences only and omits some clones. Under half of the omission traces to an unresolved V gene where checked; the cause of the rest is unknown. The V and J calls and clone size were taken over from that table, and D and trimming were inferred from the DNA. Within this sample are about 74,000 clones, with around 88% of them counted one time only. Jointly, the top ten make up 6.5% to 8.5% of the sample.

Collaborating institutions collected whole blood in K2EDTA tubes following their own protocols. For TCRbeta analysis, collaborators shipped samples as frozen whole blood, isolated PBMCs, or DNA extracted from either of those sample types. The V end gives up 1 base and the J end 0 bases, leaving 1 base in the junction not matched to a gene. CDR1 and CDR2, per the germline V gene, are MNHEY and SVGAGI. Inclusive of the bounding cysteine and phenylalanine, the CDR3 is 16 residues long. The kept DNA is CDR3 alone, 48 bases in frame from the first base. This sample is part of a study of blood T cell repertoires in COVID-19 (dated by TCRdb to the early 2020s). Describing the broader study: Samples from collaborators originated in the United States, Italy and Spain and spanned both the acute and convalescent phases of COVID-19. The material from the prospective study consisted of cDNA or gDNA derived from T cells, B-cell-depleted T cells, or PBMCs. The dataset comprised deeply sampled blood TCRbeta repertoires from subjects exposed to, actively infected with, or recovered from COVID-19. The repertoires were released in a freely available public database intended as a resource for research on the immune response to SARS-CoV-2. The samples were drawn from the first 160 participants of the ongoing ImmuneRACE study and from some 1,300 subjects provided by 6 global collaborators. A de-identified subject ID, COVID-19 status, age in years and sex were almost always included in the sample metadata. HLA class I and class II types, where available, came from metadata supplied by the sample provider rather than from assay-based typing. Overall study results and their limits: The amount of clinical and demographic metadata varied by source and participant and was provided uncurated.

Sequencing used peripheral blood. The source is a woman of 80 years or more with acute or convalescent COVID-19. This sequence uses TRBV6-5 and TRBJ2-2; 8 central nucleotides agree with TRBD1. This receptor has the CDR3 CASSYLQGANTGELFF. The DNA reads TGTGCCAGCAGTTACTTACAGGGGGCGAACACCGGGGAGCTGTTTTTT.